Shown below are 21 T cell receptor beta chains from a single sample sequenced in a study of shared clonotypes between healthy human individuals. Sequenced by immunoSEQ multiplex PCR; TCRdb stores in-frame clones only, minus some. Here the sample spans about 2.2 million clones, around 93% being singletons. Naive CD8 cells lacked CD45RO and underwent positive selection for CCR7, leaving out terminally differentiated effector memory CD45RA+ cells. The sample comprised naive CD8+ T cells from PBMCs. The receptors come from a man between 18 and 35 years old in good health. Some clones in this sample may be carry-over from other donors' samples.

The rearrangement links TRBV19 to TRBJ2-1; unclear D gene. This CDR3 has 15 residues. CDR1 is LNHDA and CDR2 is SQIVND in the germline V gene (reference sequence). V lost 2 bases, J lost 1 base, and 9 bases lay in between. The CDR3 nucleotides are TGTGCCAGTAGTATATGGGGTGCTTCCTACAATGAGCAGTTCTTC. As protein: CASSIWGASYNEQFF.

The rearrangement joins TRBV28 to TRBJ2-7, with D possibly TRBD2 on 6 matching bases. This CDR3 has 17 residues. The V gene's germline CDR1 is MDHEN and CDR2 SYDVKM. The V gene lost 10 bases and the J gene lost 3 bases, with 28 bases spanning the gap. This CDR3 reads CATAPTSVKATGYEQYF. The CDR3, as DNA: TGTGCCACTGCCCCGACTAGTGTGAAGGCTACGGGCTACGAGCAGTACTTC.

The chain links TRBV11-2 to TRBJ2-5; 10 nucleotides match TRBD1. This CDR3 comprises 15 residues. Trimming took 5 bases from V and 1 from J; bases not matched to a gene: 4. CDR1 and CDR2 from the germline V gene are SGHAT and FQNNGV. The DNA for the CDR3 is TGTGCCAGCAGCGTCGACAGGGGGCGCCAAGAGACCCAGTACTTC. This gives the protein CASSVDRGRQETQYF. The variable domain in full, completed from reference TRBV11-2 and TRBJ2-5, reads EAGVAQSPRYKIIEKRQSVAFWCNPISGHATLYWYQQILGQGPKLLIQFQNNGVVDDSQLPKDRFSAERLKGVDSTLKIQPAKLEDSAVYLCASSVDRGRQETQYFGPGTRLLVL.

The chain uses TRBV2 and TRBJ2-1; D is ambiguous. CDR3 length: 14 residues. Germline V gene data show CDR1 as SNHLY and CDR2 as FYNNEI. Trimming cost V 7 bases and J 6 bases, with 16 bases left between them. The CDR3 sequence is CASILKGRSNEQFF. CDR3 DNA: TGTGCCAGCATCCTCAAGGGCAGGAGCAATGAGCAGTTCTTC.

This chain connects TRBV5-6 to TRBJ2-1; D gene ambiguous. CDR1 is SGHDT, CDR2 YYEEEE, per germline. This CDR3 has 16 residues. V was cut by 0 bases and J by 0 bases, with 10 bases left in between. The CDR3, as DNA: TGTGCCAGCAGCTTGGCGCCATATAGCTCCTACAATGAGCAGTTCTTC. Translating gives CASSLAPYSSYNEQFF. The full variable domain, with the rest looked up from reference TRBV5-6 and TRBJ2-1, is DAGVTQSPTHLIKTRGQQVTLRCSPKSGHDTVSWYQQALGQGPQFIFQYYEEEERQRGNFPDRFSGHQFPNYSSELNVNALLLGDSALYLCASSLAPYSSYNEQFFGPGTRLTVL.

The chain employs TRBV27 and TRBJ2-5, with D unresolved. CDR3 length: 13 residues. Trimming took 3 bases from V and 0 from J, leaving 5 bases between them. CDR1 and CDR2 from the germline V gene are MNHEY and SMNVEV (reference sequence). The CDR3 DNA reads TGTGCCAGCAGTTTCGAGTACCAAGAGACCCAGTACTTC. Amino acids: CASSFEYQETQYF.

CDR3: CASSKEGLAGMSSYEQYF. The DNA of the CDR3 is TGTGCCAGCAGCAAAGAGGGACTAGCGGGCATGAGCTCCTACGAGCAGTACTTC. The chain uses TRBV21-1 and TRBJ2-7; TRBD2 is taken as the D call from the table, unchecked against the DNA. TRBV21-1 is described as a pseudogene. The CDR3 consists of 18 residues.

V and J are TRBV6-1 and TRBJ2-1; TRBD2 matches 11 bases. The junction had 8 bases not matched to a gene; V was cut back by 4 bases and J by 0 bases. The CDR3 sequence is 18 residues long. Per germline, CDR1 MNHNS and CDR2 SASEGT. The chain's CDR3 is CASSAGTSGDSSYNEQFF. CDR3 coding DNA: TGTGCCAGCAGTGCCGGGACTAGCGGAGATAGCTCCTACAATGAGCAGTTCTTC.

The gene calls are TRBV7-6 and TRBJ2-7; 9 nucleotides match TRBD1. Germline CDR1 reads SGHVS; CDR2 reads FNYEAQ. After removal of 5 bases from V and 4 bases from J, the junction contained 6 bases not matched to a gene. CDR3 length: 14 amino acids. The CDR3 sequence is CASSPGTGPYEQYF. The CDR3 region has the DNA TGTGCCAGCAGCCCCGGGACAGGGCCGTACGAGCAGTACTTC.

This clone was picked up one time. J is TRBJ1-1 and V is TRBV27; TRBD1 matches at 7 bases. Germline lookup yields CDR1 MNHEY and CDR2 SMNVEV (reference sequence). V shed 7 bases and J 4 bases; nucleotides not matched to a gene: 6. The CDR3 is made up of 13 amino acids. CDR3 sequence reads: CASKKPGGTEAFF. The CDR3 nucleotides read TGTGCCAGCAAGAAACCAGGGGGCACTGAAGCTTTCTTT.

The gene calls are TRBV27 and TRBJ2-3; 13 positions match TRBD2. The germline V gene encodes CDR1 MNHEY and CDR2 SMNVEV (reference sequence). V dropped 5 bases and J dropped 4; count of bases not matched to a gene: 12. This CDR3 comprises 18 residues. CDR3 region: CASSIGLAGDLSADTQYF. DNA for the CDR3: TGTGCCAGCAGTATAGGACTAGCGGGAGATCTCTCTGCAGATACGCAGTATTTT.

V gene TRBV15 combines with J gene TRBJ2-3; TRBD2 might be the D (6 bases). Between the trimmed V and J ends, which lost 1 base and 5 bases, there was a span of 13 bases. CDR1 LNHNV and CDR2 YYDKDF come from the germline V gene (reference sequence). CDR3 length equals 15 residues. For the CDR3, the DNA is TGTGCCACCAGCAGAGGCGGGGCACCCGGAGATACGCAGTATTTT. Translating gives CATSRGGAPGDTQYF. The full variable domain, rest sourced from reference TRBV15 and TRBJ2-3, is DAMVIQNPRYQVTQFGKPVTLSCSQTLNHNVMYWYQQKSSQAPKLLFHYYDKDFNNEADTPDNFQSRRPNTSFCFLDIRSPGLGDTAMYLCATSRGGAPGDTQYFGPGTRLTVL.

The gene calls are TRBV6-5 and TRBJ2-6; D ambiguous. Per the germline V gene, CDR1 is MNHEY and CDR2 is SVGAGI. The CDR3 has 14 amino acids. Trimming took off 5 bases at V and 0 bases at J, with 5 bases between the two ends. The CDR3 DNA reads TGTGCCAGCAGTGATACCTCTGGGGCCAACGTCCTGACTTTC. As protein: CASSDTSGANVLTF.

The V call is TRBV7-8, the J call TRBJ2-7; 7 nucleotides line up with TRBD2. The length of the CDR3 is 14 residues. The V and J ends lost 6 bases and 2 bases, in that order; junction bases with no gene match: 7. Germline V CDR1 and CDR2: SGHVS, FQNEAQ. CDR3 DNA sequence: TGTGCCAGCAGGTCCACCGGGACTACCTACGAGCAGTACTTC. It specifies CASRSTGTTYEQYF.

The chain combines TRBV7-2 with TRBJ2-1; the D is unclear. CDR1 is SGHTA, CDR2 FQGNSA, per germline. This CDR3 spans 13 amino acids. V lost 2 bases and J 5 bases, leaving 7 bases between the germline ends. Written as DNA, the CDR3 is TGTGCCAGCAGCTTAATCGCCCACAATGAGCAGTTCTTC. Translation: CASSLIAHNEQFF.

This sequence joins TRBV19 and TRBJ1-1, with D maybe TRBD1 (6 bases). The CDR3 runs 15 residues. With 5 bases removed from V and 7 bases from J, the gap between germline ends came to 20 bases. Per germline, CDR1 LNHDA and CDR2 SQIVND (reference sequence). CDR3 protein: CASSAGREGVDEAFF. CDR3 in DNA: TGTGCCAGTAGTGCGGGACGGGAGGGGGTTGATGAAGCTTTCTTT.

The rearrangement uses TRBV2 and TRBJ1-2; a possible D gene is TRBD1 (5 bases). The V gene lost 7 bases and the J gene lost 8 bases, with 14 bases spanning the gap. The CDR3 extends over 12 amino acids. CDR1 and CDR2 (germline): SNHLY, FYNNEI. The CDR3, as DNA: TGTGCCAGCAACCTCGGGACTTTGGGCTACACCTTC. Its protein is CASNLGTLGYTF.

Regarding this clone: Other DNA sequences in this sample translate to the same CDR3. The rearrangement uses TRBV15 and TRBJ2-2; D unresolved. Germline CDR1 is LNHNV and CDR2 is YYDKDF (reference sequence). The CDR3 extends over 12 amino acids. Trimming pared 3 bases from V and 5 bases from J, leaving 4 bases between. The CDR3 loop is CATSRATGELFF. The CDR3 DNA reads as TGTGCCACCAGCAGGGCTACCGGGGAGCTGTTTTTT.

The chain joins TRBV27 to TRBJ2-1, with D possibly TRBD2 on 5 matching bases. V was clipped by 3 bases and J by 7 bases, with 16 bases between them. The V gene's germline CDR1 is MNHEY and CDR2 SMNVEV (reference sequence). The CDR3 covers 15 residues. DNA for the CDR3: TGTGCCAGCAGTTTCGGCCTAGCCCCCCCAAATGAGCAGTTCTTC. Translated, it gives CASSFGLAPPNEQFF.

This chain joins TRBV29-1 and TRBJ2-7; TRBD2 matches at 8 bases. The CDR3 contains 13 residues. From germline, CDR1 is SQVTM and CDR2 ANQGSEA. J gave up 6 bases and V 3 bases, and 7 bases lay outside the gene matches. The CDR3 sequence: CSVEPGLGPEQYF. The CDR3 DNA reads TGCAGCGTTGAGCCGGGACTAGGGCCCGAGCAGTACTTC.

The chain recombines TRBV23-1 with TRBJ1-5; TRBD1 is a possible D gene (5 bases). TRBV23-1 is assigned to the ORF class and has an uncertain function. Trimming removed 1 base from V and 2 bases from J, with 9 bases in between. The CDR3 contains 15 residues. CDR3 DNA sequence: TGCGCCAGCAGTCAATTTCAGGGTGGCAATCAGCCCCAGCATTTT. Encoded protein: CASSQFQGGNQPQHF.